A single sample is the source of the 29 T cell receptor beta chains below, sequenced in a study of blood T cell repertoires in COVID-19. The repertoire was sequenced with immunoSEQ multiplex PCR; TCRdb's copy has only in-frame clones and lacks some. This sample has 50,000 to 65,000 clones, with 74% found just once. The sequenced sample was peripheral blood. The receptors here all came from a woman at least 80 years old with acute or convalescent COVID-19.

This clone was counted once. The rearrangement joins TRBV7-2 to TRBJ1-1; TRBD1 aligns across 9 bases. The junction had 15 bases not matched to a gene; V was cut back by 3 bases and J by 4 bases. The germline V gene encodes CDR1 SGHTA and CDR2 FQGNSA. The CDR3 consists of 18 residues. The DNA for the CDR3 is TGTGCCAGCAGCTTTCGAACAGGGGGCCTTCGGAGGGTCACTGAAGCTTTCTTT. Amino acid sequence: CASSFRTGGLRRVTEAFF.

The rearrangement uses TRBV7-2 and TRBJ2-5; D is possibly TRBD1 (6 bases). Germline V lookup: CDR1 SGHTA, CDR2 FQGNSA. The V end lost 5 bases, the J end lost 5 bases, and 27 bases lay between the germline ends. This CDR3 has 18 amino acids. CDR3 in amino acids: CASSLGVAGTKAFETQYF. CDR3 DNA: TGTGCCAGCAGCCTCGGGGTTGCCGGGACAAAGGCGTTCGAGACCCAGTACTTC.

The CDR3 bases are TGTGCCAGCAGCTTGAAGGGGCGTGGCAGGGCCCATGGCTACACCTTC. Residues: CASSLKGRGRAHGYTF. The chain combines TRBV5-4 with TRBJ1-2; possible D gene TRBD1, 5 bases. Germline CDR1 reads SGHNT; CDR2 reads YYREEE (reference sequence). The CDR3 sequence is 16 residues long. V shed 1 base and J shed 6 bases, with 19 bases lying between them.

The chain is built from TRBV19 and TRBJ2-5, with 10 nucleotides matching TRBD2. This CDR3 is 13 amino acids long. From germline, CDR1 is LNHDA and CDR2 SQIVND (reference sequence). Trimming at V came to 6 bases and at J to 9 bases, leaving 7 bases not matched to a gene. CDR3 in DNA: TGTGCCAGTAGGCAAGCGGGAGGGGGTGCCCAGTACTTC. It specifies CASRQAGGGAQYF. Using reference TRBV19 and TRBJ2-5 for the parts outside the CDR3, the full variable domain is DGGITQSPKYLFRKEGQNVTLSCEQNLNHDAMYWYRQDPGQGLRLIYYSQIVNDFQKGDIAEGYSVSREKKESFPLTVTSAQKNPTAFYLCASRQAGGGAQYFGPGTRLLVL.

This chain uses TRBV5-5 with TRBJ2-3; D is unresolved. CDR1 and CDR2 from the germline V gene are SGHKS and YYEKEE (reference sequence). This CDR3 comprises 15 residues. V lost 6 bases, J lost 0 bases, and 14 bases lay in between. The CDR3 sequence is CASTSWATSTDTQYF. In DNA, the CDR3 is TGTGCCAGCACCTCCTGGGCTACTAGCACAGATACGCAGTATTTT.

This sequence joins TRBV28 and TRBJ2-3; 8 bases agree with TRBD1. V dropped 10 bases and J dropped 0; count of bases not matched to a gene: 9. This CDR3 is built from 15 residues. From germline, CDR1 is MDHEN and CDR2 SYDVKM. The CDR3 loop reads CAIGGYRGSTDTQYF. For the CDR3, the DNA is TGTGCCATCGGGGGCTACAGGGGGAGCACAGATACGCAGTATTTT.

This clone showed up just once. The chain joins TRBV11-2 to TRBJ2-1; 11 positions agree with TRBD2. This CDR3 contains 16 residues. V trimming: 4 bases; J trimming: 7 bases; junction bases outside the gene matches: 9. Germline V gene sequence: CDR1 SGHAT, CDR2 FQNNGV. The CDR3 protein is CASSSLLTSGINEQFF. Here the CDR3 DNA reads TGTGCCAGCAGCTCATTGCTGACTAGCGGGATTAATGAGCAGTTCTTC.

The V gene is TRBV28, the J gene TRBJ1-2; 7 nucleotides agree with TRBD1. Germline CDR1 MDHEN, CDR2 SYDVKM. With 7 bases clipped from V and 4 bases from J, the junction kept 6 bases outside the gene matches. This CDR3 comprises 13 residues. The CDR3 reads CASTAGGLYGYTF. The CDR3 nucleotides read TGTGCCAGCACCGCAGGGGGGCTCTATGGCTACACCTTC.

This chain connects TRBV12-5 to TRBJ2-4; tentatively, D is TRBD1 (6 bases). The ends were cut back, 2 bases at V and 0 bases at J, with 14 bases in the middle. This CDR3 has 17 residues. The germline V gene has CDR1 LGHNT and CDR2 FRNRAP. The CDR3 coding sequence is TGTGCTAGTGGTTTGCTTGCAGGGGTTTTAGCCAAAAACATTCAGTACTTC. This gives the protein CASGLLAGVLAKNIQYF.

The V gene is TRBV10-1, the J gene TRBJ2-7; the D is unclear. The CDR3 covers 12 residues. CDR1 is WNHNN and CDR2 is SYGVQD in the germline V gene (reference sequence). Trimming cost V 5 bases and J 8 bases, with 13 bases left between them. The CDR3 DNA reads TGCGCCAGCAGTCCCCGGGTCGTAAAGCAGTACTTC. Its translation is CASSPRVVKQYF.

V and J are TRBV3-1 (or the pseudogene TRBV3-2) and TRBJ1-1, with 12 bases matching TRBD1. Looked up from germline, CDR1 is LGHDT and CDR2 is YNNKEL (reference sequence). V lost 8 bases to trimming and J lost 0 bases; unmatched junction nucleotides: 13. The CDR3 extends over 18 amino acids. The CDR3 DNA follows: TGTGCCAGCTCAACGTCCGGGACAGGGGGCCTTCTGAACACTGAAGCTTTCTTT. Its translation: CASSTSGTGGLLNTEAFF.

The chain combines TRBV27 with TRBJ2-1, with TRBD2 as a possible D gene (5 bases). Germline V gives CDR1 MNHEY, CDR2 SMNVEV (reference sequence). The CDR3 spans 15 residues. V was trimmed by 5 bases and J by 12 bases, leaving 23 bases between them. The CDR3 here is CASSPTRAAEQWQFF. Written as DNA, the CDR3 is TGTGCCAGCAGTCCTACGAGAGCGGCGGAACAATGGCAGTTCTTC.

About this clone itself: A much more abundant neighbour one base away suggests this may be a read error. This chain connects TRBV18 to TRBJ1-5, with a weak D call TRBD1 (6 bases). Trimming left V 4 bases short and J 5 bases short, with 15 bases between. This CDR3 is built from 15 residues. CDR1 is KGHSH and CDR2 is LQKENI in the germline V gene. CDR3 coding DNA: TGTGCCAGCTCACGGGGGGGGCTTGGGGATCAGCCCCAGCATTTT. Its translation is CASSRGGLGDQPQHF.

This chain uses TRBV29-1 with TRBJ2-1; 8 bases fit TRBD1. The CDR3 is 14 amino acids. J gave up 10 bases and V 0 bases, and 8 bases lay outside the gene matches. In germline, CDR1 is SQVTM, CDR2 ANQGSEA. CDR3 sequence: CSVEDRTGLEEQFF. The CDR3 nucleotides are TGCAGCGTTGAAGATAGGACAGGGTTGGAGGAGCAGTTCTTC.

The chain combines TRBV2 with TRBJ2-2, with TRBD2 identical over 10 bases. V was pared by 4 bases and J by 6 bases, with 5 bases of the junction left unmatched. CDR3 length equals 15 residues. CDR1 and CDR2 from the germline V gene are SNHLY and FYNNEI. CDR3 sequence reads: CASSGRTSGSGELFF. CDR3 bases: TGTGCCAGCAGTGGGCGGACTAGCGGTTCCGGGGAGCTGTTTTTT.

V usage is TRBV28 and J usage is TRBJ2-3; 10 positions match TRBD2. V shed 5 bases and J 0 bases; nucleotides not matched to a gene: 5. CDR1 and CDR2 from the germline V gene are MDHEN and SYDVKM. This CDR3 has 16 amino acids. As DNA, the CDR3 is TGTGCCAGCAGTACACTAGCGGGATATAGCACAGATACGCAGTATTTT. This gives the protein CASSTLAGYSTDTQYF.

V gene TRBV7-2 combines with J gene TRBJ2-3; 11 bases are a match to TRBD1. The CDR3 runs 16 residues. V was pared by 5 bases and J by 4 bases, with 8 bases of the junction left unmatched. Germline assignment: CDR1 SGHTA and CDR2 FQGNSA. The CDR3 here is CASSLRTGGNPDTQYF. CDR3 DNA sequence: TGTGCCAGCAGCCTACGGACAGGGGGCAACCCAGATACGCAGTATTTT. Full variable domain (missing parts from reference TRBV7-2 and TRBJ2-3): GAGVSQSPSNKVTEKGKDVELRCDPISGHTALYWYRQSLGQGLEFLIYFQGNSAPDKSGLPSDRFSAERTGGSVSTLTIQRTQQEDSAVYLCASSLRTGGNPDTQYFGPGTRLTVL.

The CDR3 bases are TGTGCCTCCTCCCGGGACAGTAAACGAAACACCATATATTTT. It translates to CASSRDSKRNTIYF. The chain recombines TRBV10-3 with TRBJ1-3; TRBD1 matches 7 bases. CDR1 is ENHRY and CDR2 is SYGVKD in the germline V gene. CDR3 length: 14 amino acids. Trimming cost V 11 bases and J 5 bases; bases outside gene matches: 12.

This chain links TRBV19 with TRBJ2-7; no clear D. The CDR3 sequence is 11 residues long. Germline V lookup: CDR1 LNHDA, CDR2 SQIVND (reference sequence). Trimming removed 6 bases from V and 3 bases from J, with 6 bases in between. This CDR3 reads CASSTYYEQYF. The CDR3 coding sequence is TGTGCCAGTAGCACCTACTACGAGCAGTACTTC.

The chain couples TRBV19 to TRBJ2-4; TRBD2 matches 7 bases. V trimming: 5 bases; J trimming: 7 bases; junction bases outside the gene matches: 2. This CDR3 contains 12 residues. Germline values: CDR1 LNHDA, CDR2 SQIVND (reference sequence). CDR3 residues: CASSWRGNIQYF. CDR3 bases: TGTGCCAGTAGTTGGCGGGGGAACATTCAGTACTTC.

The V call is TRBV6-2 or TRBV6-3, the J call TRBJ1-1; D possibly corresponds to TRBD1 (5 bases). Trimming removed 2 bases from V and 2 bases from J, with 9 bases in between. Germline V gene sequence: CDR1 MNHEY, CDR2 SVGEGT. The CDR3 covers 14 residues. CDR3 residues: CASSYGGENTEAFF. The CDR3 DNA reads as TGTGCCAGCAGTTACGGGGGGGAAAACACTGAAGCTTTCTTT.

The V gene is TRBV28, the J gene TRBJ1-1; the D is unclear. Germline V lookup: CDR1 MDHEN, CDR2 SYDVKM. The CDR3 covers 13 residues. With 2 bases removed from V and 11 bases from J, the gap between germline ends came to 15 bases. Here the CDR3 reads CASSLNGKLWAFF. CDR3 bases: TGTGCCAGCAGTTTAAACGGAAAACTATGGGCTTTCTTT.

CDR3: CATRADTTYEQYF. CDR3 DNA: TGTGCCACCCGTGCCGACACAACCTACGAGCAGTACTTC. This chain joins TRBV24-1 and TRBJ2-7; D is unresolved. V lost 9 bases and J 2 bases, leaving 13 bases between the germline ends. The V gene's germline CDR1 is KGHDR and CDR2 SFDVKD. The CDR3 extends over 13 amino acids.

The V gene is TRBV29-1, the J gene TRBJ2-1; 12 nucleotides align to TRBD2. This CDR3 contains 14 residues. V lost 8 bases and J lost 9; bases outside the gene matches: 11. Germline-derived CDR1 and CDR2 are SQVTM and ANQGSEA. CDR3 sequence (DNA): TGCAGCTCTAGGGCTAGCGGGAGGGGAGGTGAGCAGTTCTTC. This codes for CSSRASGRGGEQFF.

V is TRBV6-1 and J is TRBJ2-7, with 15 bases identical to TRBD2. J was trimmed by 3 bases and V by 6 bases; bases with no gene match: 15. This CDR3 is built from 19 residues. The germline V gene has CDR1 MNHNS and CDR2 SASEGT. CDR3 sequence reads: CASREQGMGLAGGLYEQYF. The CDR3 coding sequence is TGTGCCAGCAGGGAACAGGGGATGGGACTAGCGGGAGGCCTCTACGAGCAGTACTTC.

This clone is a singleton in its sample. This chain connects TRBV4-2 to TRBJ2-7; the match to TRBD2 covers 9 bases. This CDR3 is 16 amino acids long. The V gene end was trimmed by 0 bases and the J gene end by 3 bases; junction bases not matched to a gene: 6. Germline CDR1 reads LGHNA; CDR2 reads YNFKEQ. The CDR3 bases are TGTGCCAGCAGCCAAGAAGTAGCGGGAGAGCTCTACGAGCAGTACTTC. This gives the protein CASSQEVAGELYEQYF.

J is TRBJ2-5 and V is TRBV7-9, with TRBD2 matching over 8 bases. Germline CDR1 SEHNR, CDR2 FQNEAQ (reference sequence). V lost 4 bases and J lost 4; bases outside the gene matches: 5. The CDR3 has 14 amino acids. CDR3 loop: CASSSGLAGETQYF. The CDR3 DNA reads TGTGCCAGCAGCTCCGGACTAGCCGGAGAGACCCAGTACTTC.

The rearrangement joins TRBV5-6 to TRBJ2-7, with D perhaps TRBD1 (6 bases). The germline V gene has CDR1 SGHDT and CDR2 YYEEEE. V lost 4 bases and J 7 bases, leaving 21 bases between the germline ends. There are 15 residues in the CDR3. CDR3 loop: CASSPIENRVGEQYF. The CDR3, as DNA: TGTGCCAGCAGCCCCATAGAAAACAGGGTAGGTGAGCAGTACTTC.

The table lists this clone with a few counts. In the same sample, other DNA sequences code for this CDR3. The rearrangement uses TRBV6-5 and TRBJ2-1; no reliable D call. This CDR3 region has 13 residues. Germline CDR1 reads MNHEY; CDR2 reads SVGAGI. With 5 bases removed from V and 5 bases from J, the gap between germline ends came to 10 bases. The CDR3 sequence: CASSRSPNNEQFF. CDR3 DNA sequence: TGTGCCAGCAGTCGTTCCCCTAACAATGAGCAGTTCTTC.